The 15 T cell receptor beta chains below were found in one sample sequenced in a study of CD8 T cells in Susac syndrome. It was with random hexamers that roughly 0.45 to 1 ug RNA was reverse transcribed. TCRdb reprocessed the immunoSEQ multiplex PCR reads with MiXCR, giving one entry per CDR3 protein. This sample has some 260,000 distinct CDR3 sequences, with around 84% found just once. The sample consisted of CD8+ T cells from PBMCs. These receptors came from a human donor with multiple sclerosis.

The chain has TRBV18 and TRBJ1-6; D ambiguous. Germline lookup yields CDR1 KGHSH and CDR2 LQKENI. The CDR3 sequence is 13 residues long. The V end lost 2 bases, the J end lost 11 bases, and 10 bases lay between the germline ends. CDR3 DNA sequence: TGTGCCAGCTCACCATCGTCGGTTGCACCCCTCCACTTT. Encoded protein: CASSPSSVAPLHF.

This chain connects TRBV12-3 or TRBV12-4 to TRBJ1-5; D unclear. V shed 6 bases and J shed 6 bases, with 15 bases lying between them. CDR3 length equals 14 residues. Here the CDR3 reads CASSPAGSAQPQHF. The DNA of the CDR3 is TGTGCCAGCAGCCCTGCGGGGTCGGCTCAGCCCCAGCATTTT.

This chain connects TRBV7-3 to TRBJ1-2; D unresolved. This CDR3 has 13 amino acids. Looked up from germline, CDR1 is SGHTA and CDR2 is FQGTGA. With 5 bases removed from V and 4 bases from J, the gap between germline ends came to 11 bases. In DNA form, the CDR3 reads TGTGCCAGCAGCCCCTCTGGAGCCTATGGCTACACCTTC. This encodes CASSPSGAYGYTF.

This clonotype is a singleton in its sample. The J gene is TRBJ2-5, the V gene TRBV6-5; TRBD2 matches 9 bases. V was pared by 6 bases and J by 5 bases, with 7 bases of the junction left unmatched. The CDR3 consists of 14 residues. The germline gives CDR1 MNHEY, CDR2 SVGAGI. CDR3 sequence: CASRISGGGETQYF. The DNA of the CDR3 is TGTGCCAGCAGAATTAGCGGGGGTGGGGAGACCCAGTACTTC.

The chain recombines TRBV24-1 with TRBJ2-1, with TRBD1 matching 10 bases. Trimming at V came to 4 bases and at J to 0 bases, leaving 5 bases not matched to a gene. The germline V gene encodes CDR1 KGHDR and CDR2 SFDVKD. This CDR3 region has 17 residues. The CDR3: CATSESRTGGSYNEQFF. The CDR3 coding sequence is TGTGCCACCAGTGAATCCCGGACAGGGGGCTCCTACAATGAGCAGTTCTTC.

The count of this clonotype is one. The J gene is TRBJ2-4, the V gene TRBV10-3; unclear D gene. Germline CDR1 reads ENHRY; CDR2 reads SYGVKD. Trimming took 5 bases from V and 0 from J, leaving 11 bases between them. The CDR3 has 15 residues. CDR3 residues: CAISPTWIAKNIQYF. In nucleotides, the CDR3 is TGTGCCATCAGTCCGACGTGGATAGCCAAAAACATTCAGTACTTC.

The rearrangement joins TRBV5-4 to TRBJ2-3, with 7 bases that match TRBD2. The CDR3 is 16 residues long. Germline assignment: CDR1 SGHNT and CDR2 YYREEE (reference sequence). Losses at the gene ends were 1 base for V and 2 bases for J; bases not matched to a gene: 7. The CDR3: CASSLIAAGYTDTQYF. CDR3 in DNA: TGTGCCAGCAGCTTGATAGCAGCGGGGTACACAGATACGCAGTATTTT.

The chain carries TRBV28 and TRBJ2-7; maybe TRBD2 (5 bases). The germline CDR1 and CDR2 sequences are MDHEN and SYDVKM. The germline V and J ends were trimmed by 11 bases and 5 bases, with 7 bases remaining between them. The CDR3 runs 9 residues. CDR3 in amino acids: CAVGDEQYF. In nucleotides, the CDR3 is TGTGCCGTCGGGGACGAGCAGTACTTC.

DNA of the CDR3: TGTGCCACCAGCAGAGAGGGGGGGAGGAACGATCAGCCCCAGCATTTT. As protein: CATSREGGRNDQPQHF. The chain links TRBV15 to TRBJ1-5; D is possibly TRBD1 (5 bases). The ends were cut back, 0 bases at V and 5 bases at J, with 14 bases in the middle. Germline-derived CDR1 and CDR2 are LNHNV and YYDKDF (reference sequence). The CDR3 runs 16 residues.

V and J are TRBV12-3 or TRBV12-4 and TRBJ2-7; 9 bases are shared with TRBD2. The CDR3 length is 16 residues. Germline trimming cut 5 bases from V and 4 bases from J; bases unmatched to any gene: 12. The CDR3 DNA reads TGTGCCAGCAGTATTAGCGGGAGATCACCCCCTTACGAGCAGTACTTC. Its protein product is CASSISGRSPPYEQYF.

This rearrangement joins TRBV7-9 to TRBJ1-1, with TRBD1 identical over 7 bases. CDR1 SEHNR and CDR2 FQNEAQ come from the germline V gene (reference sequence). Trimming at V came to 7 bases and at J to 1 base, leaving 9 bases not matched to a gene. This CDR3 region has 15 residues. The CDR3 DNA is TGTGCCAGCAACAAACAGGGGCCCGCGAACACTGAAGCTTTCTTT. Translation: CASNKQGPANTEAFF.

DNA for the CDR3: TGTGCCAGCAGGGCGTCTAGCGGGACCTACGAGCAGTACTTC. Translating it yields CASRASSGTYEQYF. This chain joins TRBV7-9 and TRBJ2-7, with 9 nucleotides matching TRBD2. The CDR3 runs 14 residues. V shed 6 bases and J 2 bases; nucleotides not matched to a gene: 5. Germline V gene lookup returns CDR1 SEHNR and CDR2 FQNEAQ (reference sequence).

The genes are TRBV10-2 and TRBJ1-4; D is ambiguous. The CDR3 consists of 13 residues. Germline CDR1 and CDR2: WSHSY and SAAADI. The germline V and J ends were trimmed by 2 bases and 11 bases, with 12 bases remaining between them. The CDR3 DNA follows: TGCGCCAGCAGTGAGCCGGGCATCGGGAAACTGTTTTTT. Amino acids: CASSEPGIGKLFF.

This clonotype appeared a few times. The rearrangement uses TRBV6-1 and TRBJ2-1, with 13 bases identical to TRBD2. The trim removed 7 bases at V and 8 bases at J, leaving 5 bases unmatched. Germline assignment: CDR1 MNHNS and CDR2 SASEGT. This CDR3 has 14 amino acids. CDR3 loop: CASTGLAGVDEQFF. The CDR3 DNA is TGTGCCAGCACCGGACTAGCGGGAGTGGATGAGCAGTTCTTC.

The chain couples TRBV6-1 to TRBJ2-1, with 7 bases identical to TRBD2. The trim removed 6 bases at V and 3 bases at J, leaving 11 bases unmatched. The CDR3 runs to 16 residues. Per the germline V gene, CDR1 is MNHNS and CDR2 is SASEGT. The CDR3 sequence: CASRGLREDLYNEQFF. The CDR3 DNA sequence: TGTGCCAGCAGGGGTTTACGGGAGGACCTCTACAATGAGCAGTTCTTC.